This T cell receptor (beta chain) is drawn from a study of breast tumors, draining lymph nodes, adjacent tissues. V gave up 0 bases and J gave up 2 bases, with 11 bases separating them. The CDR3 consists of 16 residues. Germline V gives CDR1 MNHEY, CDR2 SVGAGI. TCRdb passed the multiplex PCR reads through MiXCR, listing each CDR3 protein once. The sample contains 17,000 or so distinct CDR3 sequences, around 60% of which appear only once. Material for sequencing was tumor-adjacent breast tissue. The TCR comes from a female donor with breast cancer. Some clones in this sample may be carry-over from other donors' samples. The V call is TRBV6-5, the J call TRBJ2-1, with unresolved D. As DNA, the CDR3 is TGTGCCAGCAGTTACTCAAGGGTAGTCACCTACAATGAGCAGTTCTTC. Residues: CASSYSRVVTYNEQFF.